A single T cell receptor beta chain is shown here with its context. This sample stems from a study of blood T cell repertoires in COVID-19. Methods used by the authors: Estimated nucleated cell counts came from reference gene primer amplification. The table came from immunoSEQ multiplex PCR; TCRdb's copy has only in-frame clones and leaves some out. V, J and clone size were drawn from that table, and D and trimming were deduced from the DNA. The top ten clones hold roughly an eighth of a sample with some 250,000 clones, around 86% of them seen once. The CDR3 covers 14 residues. Germline-derived CDR1 and CDR2 are SGHAT and FQNNGV. Trimming shortened V by 4 bases and J by 5 bases, and 13 bases separated the two germline ends.

The receptor was derived from a woman between 55 and 75 years old with active or convalescent COVID-19. The gene calls are TRBV11-2 and TRBJ2-3; possible D gene TRBD1, 5 bases. Sequencing was carried out using peripheral blood. CDR3 nucleotides: TGTGCCAGCAGCTCTCCAGGGTGGGGAGATACGCAGTATTTT. Translating gives CASSSPGWGDTQYF.